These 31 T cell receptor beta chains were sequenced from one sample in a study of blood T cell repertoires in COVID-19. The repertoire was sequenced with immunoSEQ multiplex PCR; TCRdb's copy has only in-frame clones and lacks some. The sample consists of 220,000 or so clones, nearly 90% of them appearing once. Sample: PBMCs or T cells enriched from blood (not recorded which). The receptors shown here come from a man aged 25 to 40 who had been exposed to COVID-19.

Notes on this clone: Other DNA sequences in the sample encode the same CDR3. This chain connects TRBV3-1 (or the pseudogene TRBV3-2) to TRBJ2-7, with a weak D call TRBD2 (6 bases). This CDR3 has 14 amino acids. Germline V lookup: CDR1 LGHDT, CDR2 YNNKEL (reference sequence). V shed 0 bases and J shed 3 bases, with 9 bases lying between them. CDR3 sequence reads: CASSQDRGSYEQYF. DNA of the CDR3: TGTGCCAGCAGCCAAGATCGGGGGAGCTACGAGCAGTACTTC.

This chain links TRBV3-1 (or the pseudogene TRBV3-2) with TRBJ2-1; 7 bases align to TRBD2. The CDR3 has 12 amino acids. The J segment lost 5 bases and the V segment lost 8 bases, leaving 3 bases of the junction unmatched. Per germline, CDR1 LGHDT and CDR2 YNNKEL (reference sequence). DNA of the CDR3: TGTGCCAGCCGGGACTACCACAATGAGCAGTTCTTC. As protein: CASRDYHNEQFF.

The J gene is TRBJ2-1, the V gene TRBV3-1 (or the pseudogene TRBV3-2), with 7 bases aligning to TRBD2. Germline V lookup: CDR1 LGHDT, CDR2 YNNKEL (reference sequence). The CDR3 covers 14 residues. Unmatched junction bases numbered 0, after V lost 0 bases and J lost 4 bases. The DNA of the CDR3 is TGTGCCAGCAGCCAAGAGGGACTATACAATGAGCAGTTCTTC. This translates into CASSQEGLYNEQFF.

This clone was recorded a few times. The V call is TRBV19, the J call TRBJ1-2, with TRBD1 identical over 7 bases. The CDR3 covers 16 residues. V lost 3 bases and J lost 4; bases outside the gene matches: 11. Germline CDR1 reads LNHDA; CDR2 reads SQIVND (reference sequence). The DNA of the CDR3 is TGTGCCAGTAGTATGCGCCCTCAGGGGGTTTCCTATGGCTACACCTTC. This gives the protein CASSMRPQGVSYGYTF.

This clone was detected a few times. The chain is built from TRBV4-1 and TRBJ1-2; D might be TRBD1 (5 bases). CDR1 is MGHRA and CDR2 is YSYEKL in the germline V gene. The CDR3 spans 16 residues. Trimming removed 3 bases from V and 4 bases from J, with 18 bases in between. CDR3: CASSHLQAFFGYGYTF. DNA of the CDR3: TGCGCCAGCAGCCACCTACAGGCATTTTTCGGCTATGGCTACACCTTC.

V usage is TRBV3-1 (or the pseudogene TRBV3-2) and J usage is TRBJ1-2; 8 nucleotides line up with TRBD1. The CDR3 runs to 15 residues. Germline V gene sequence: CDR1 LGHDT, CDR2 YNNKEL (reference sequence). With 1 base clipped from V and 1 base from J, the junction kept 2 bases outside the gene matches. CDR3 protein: CASSQAGQVNYGYTF. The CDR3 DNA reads TGTGCCAGCAGCCAAGCGGGACAGGTTAACTATGGCTACACCTTC.

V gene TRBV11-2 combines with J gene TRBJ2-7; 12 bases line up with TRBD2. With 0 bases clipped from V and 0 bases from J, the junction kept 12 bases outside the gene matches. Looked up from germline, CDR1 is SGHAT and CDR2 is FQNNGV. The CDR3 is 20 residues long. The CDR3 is CASSLDSPGLAGQISYEQYF. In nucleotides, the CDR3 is TGTGCCAGCAGCTTAGACAGTCCGGGACTAGCGGGCCAGATCTCCTACGAGCAGTACTTC.

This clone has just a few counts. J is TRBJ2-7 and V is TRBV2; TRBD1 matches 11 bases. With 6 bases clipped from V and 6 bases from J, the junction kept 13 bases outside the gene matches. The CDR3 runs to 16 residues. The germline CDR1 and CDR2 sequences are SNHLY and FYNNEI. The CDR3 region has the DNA TGTGCCAGCAGGGCCGGGACAGGGGGTATCTTTGCCGAGCAGTACTTC. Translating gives CASRAGTGGIFAEQYF.

CDR3 residues: CASSLGAETYNEQFF. The DNA for the CDR3 is TGTGCCAGCAGCTTAGGCGCCGAAACCTACAATGAGCAGTTCTTC. The chain combines TRBV11-3 with TRBJ2-1; no firm D call. Germline CDR1 SGHNT, CDR2 YENEEA. The length of the CDR3 is 15 residues. Trimming stripped 1 base from V and 2 bases from J, with 9 bases between.

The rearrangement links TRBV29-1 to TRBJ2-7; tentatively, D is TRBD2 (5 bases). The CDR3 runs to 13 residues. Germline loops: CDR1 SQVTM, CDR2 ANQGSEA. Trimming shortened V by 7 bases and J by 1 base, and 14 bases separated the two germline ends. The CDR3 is CSGTIGGSYEQYF. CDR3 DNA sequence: TGCAGCGGAACTATAGGAGGATCCTACGAGCAGTACTTC.

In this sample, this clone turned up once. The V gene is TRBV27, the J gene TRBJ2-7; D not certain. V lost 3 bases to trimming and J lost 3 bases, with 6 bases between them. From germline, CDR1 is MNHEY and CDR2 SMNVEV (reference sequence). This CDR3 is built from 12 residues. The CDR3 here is CASSFFGYEQYF. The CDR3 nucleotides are TGTGCCAGCAGTTTTTTCGGCTACGAGCAGTACTTC.

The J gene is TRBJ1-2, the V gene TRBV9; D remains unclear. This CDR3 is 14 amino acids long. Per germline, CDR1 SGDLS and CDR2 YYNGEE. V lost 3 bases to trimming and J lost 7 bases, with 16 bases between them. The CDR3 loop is CASSASFGNLGYTF. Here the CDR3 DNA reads TGTGCCAGCAGCGCCTCCTTCGGGAACCTTGGCTACACCTTC.

The CDR3: CASSLVGVGTGLYEQYF. The CDR3 DNA is TGCGCCAGCAGCTTGGTTGGTGTTGGGACAGGGTTGTACGAGCAGTACTTC. The chain couples TRBV5-1 to TRBJ2-7; 9 nucleotides align to TRBD1. V trimming: 0 bases; J trimming: 4 bases; junction bases outside the gene matches: 11. The germline V gene encodes CDR1 SGHRS and CDR2 YFSETQ. The CDR3 totals 17 residues.

The DNA for the CDR3 is TGTGCCAGCAGTACAGGGATTCAGACTGAAGCTTTCTTT. This sequence encodes CASSTGIQTEAFF. The rearrangement uses TRBV12-3 or TRBV12-4 and TRBJ1-1, with D possibly TRBD1 on 6 matching bases. The CDR3 runs to 13 residues. With 5 bases removed from V and 5 bases from J, the gap between germline ends came to 12 bases.

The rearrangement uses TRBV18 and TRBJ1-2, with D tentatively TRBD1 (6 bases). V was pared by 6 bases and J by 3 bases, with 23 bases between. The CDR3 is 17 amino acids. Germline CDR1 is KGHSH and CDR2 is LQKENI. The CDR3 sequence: CASSHGGLEEVDYGYTF. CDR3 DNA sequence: TGTGCCAGCTCTCACGGGGGGCTTGAGGAAGTCGACTATGGCTACACCTTC.

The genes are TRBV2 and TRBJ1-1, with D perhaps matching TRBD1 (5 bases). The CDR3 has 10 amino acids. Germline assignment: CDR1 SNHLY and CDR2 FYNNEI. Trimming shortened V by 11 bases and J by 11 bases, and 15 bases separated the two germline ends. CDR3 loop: CAFQGGSAFF. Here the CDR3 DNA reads TGTGCCTTCCAGGGTGGGTCGGCTTTCTTT.

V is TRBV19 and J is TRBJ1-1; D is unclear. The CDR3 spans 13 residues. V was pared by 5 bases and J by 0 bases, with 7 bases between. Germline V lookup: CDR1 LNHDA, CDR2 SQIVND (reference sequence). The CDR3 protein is CASSDNMNTEAFF. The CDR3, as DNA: TGTGCCAGTAGTGATAACATGAACACTGAAGCTTTCTTT.

The CDR3 bases are TGTGCCACCCTAGGGGACAGGGTGTACTTTGATGAAGCTTTCTTT. It specifies CATLGDRVYFDEAFF. J is TRBJ1-1 and V is TRBV10-3; TRBD1 matches 9 bases. V lost 10 bases to trimming and J lost 7 bases; unmatched junction nucleotides: 16. CDR3 length: 15 amino acids. The germline CDR1 and CDR2 sequences are ENHRY and SYGVKD.

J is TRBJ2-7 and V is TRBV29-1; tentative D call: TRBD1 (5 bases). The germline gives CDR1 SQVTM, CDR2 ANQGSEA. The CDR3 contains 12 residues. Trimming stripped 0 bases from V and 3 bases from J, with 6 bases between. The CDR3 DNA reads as TGCAGCGTTGAAGATCAGGGCTACGAGCAGTACTTC. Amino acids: CSVEDQGYEQYF.

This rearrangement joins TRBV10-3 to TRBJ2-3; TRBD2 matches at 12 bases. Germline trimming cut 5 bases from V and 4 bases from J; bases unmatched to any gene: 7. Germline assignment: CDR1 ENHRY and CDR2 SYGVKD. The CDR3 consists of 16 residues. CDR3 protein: CAISRKLAGGADTQYF. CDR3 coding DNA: TGTGCCATCAGTCGAAAACTAGCGGGGGGAGCAGATACGCAGTATTTT.

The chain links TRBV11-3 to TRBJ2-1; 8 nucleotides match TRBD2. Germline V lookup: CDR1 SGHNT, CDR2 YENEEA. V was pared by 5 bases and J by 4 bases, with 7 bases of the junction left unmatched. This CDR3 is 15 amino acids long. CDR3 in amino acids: CASSPTGTRYNEQFF. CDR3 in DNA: TGTGCCAGCAGCCCTACCGGGACTAGATACAATGAGCAGTTCTTC.

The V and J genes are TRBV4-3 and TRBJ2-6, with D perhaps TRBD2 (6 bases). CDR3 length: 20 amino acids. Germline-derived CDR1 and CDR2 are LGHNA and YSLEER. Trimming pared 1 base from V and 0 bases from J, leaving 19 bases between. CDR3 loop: CASSQAYRSGVASGANVLTF. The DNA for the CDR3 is TGCGCCAGCAGCCAAGCGTATCGATCGGGGGTTGCCTCTGGGGCCAACGTCCTGACTTTC.

The CDR3 DNA reads TGTGCCAGCAGTGATGCGGCGTCTCAGCCCCAGCATTTT. It translates to CASSDAASQPQHF. This rearrangement joins TRBV6-1 to TRBJ1-5, with D hard to call. CDR1 is MNHNS and CDR2 is SASEGT in the germline V gene. CDR3 length: 13 amino acids. V dropped 3 bases and J dropped 6 bases, with 9 bases sitting between them.

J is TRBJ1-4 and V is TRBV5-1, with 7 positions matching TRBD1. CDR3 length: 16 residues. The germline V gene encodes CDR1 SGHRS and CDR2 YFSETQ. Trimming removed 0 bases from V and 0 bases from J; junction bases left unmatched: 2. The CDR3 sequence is CASSLGGTATNEKLFF. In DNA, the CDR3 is TGCGCCAGCAGCTTGGGGGGGACAGCAACTAATGAAAAACTGTTTTTT.

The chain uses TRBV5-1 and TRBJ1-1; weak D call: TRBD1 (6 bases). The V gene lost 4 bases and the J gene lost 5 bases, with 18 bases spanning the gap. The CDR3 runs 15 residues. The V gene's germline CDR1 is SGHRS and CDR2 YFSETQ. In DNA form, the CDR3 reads TGCGCCAGCAGCACCCGGTTCCCGCAGGGGACTGAAGCTTTCTTT. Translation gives CASSTRFPQGTEAFF.

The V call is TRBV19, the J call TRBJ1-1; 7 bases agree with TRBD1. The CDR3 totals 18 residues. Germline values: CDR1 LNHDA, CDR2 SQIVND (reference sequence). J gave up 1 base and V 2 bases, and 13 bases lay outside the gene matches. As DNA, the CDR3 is TGTGCCAGTAGTATAAAGCCCCTTACGACAGGGACGAACACTGAAGCTTTCTTT. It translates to CASSIKPLTTGTNTEAFF.

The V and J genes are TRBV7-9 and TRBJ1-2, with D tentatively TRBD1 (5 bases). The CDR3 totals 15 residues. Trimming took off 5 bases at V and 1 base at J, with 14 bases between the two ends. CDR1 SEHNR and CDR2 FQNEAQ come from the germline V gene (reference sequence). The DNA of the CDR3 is TGTGCCAGCAGCCCCCGGGGGGGTATTAACTATGGCTACACCTTC. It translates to CASSPRGGINYGYTF.

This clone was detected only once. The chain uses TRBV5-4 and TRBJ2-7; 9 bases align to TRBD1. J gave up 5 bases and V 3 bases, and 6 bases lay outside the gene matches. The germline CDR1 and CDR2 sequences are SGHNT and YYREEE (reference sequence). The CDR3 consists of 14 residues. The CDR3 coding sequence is TGTGCCAGCAGCTACCGGGACAGGGTTAACGAGCAGTACTTC. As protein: CASSYRDRVNEQYF.

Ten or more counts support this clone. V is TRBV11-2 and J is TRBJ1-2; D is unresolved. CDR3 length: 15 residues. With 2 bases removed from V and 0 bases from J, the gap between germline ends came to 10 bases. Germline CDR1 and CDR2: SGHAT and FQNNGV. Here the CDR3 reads CASSLSKLPNYGYTF. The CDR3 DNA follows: TGTGCCAGCAGCTTATCCAAGCTACCTAACTATGGCTACACCTTC.

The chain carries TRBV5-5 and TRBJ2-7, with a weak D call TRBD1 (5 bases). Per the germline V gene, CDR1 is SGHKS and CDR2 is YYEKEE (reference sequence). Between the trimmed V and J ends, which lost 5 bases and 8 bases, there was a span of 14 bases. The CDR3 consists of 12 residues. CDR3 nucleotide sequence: TGTGCCAGCAGTTCCGGACATTCAAAGCAGTACTTC. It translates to CASSSGHSKQYF.

CDR3 loop: CASTGLFNYGYTF. The CDR3 coding sequence is TGTGCCAGCACGGGACTGTTTAACTATGGCTACACCTTC. The chain recombines TRBV6-5 with TRBJ1-2, with D possibly being TRBD1 (5 bases). V lost 7 bases to trimming and J lost 1 base, with 10 bases between them. CDR3 length equals 13 residues. Germline V lookup: CDR1 MNHEY, CDR2 SVGAGI.